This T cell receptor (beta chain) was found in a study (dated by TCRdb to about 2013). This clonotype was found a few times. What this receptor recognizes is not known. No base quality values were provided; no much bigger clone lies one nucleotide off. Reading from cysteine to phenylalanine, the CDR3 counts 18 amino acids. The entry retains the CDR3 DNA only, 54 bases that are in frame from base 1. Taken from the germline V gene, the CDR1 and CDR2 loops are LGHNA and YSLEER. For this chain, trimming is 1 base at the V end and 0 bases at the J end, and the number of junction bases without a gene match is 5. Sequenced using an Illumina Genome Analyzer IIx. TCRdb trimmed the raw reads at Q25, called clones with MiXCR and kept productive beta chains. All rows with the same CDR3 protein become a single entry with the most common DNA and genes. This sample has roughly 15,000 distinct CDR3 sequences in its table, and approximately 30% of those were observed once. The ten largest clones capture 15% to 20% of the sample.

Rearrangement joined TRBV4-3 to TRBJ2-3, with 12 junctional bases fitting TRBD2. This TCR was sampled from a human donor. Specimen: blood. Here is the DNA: TGCGCCAGCAGCCAAGGGACTAGCGGGGTAGCTAGCACAGATACGCAGTATTTT. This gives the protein CASSQGTSGVASTDTQYF.